This TCR beta chain was retrieved from a study of blood T cell repertoires in COVID-19. Under the authors' procedure: From reference gene primer amplification, estimates of nucleated cell counts were derived. TCRdb's table, derived via immunoSEQ multiplex PCR, lists solely in-frame clones and lacks some. V, J and clone size reflect that table, while D and trimming were determined from the DNA. The table records about 82,000 clones, around 80% of them present only once. This sequence originates from a woman aged 40 to 50 with active or convalescent COVID-19. Sequencing used peripheral blood.

CDR3 sequence: CASSLGAAGSYEQYF. The DNA for the CDR3 is TGTGCCAGCAGCTTAGGGGCAGCAGGTTCCTACGAGCAGTACTTC. The chain employs TRBV13 and TRBJ2-7; no clear D gene. Germline lookup yields CDR1 PRHDT and CDR2 FYEKMQ (reference sequence). V lost 0 bases and J lost 1, with 10 bases in between. The CDR3 length is 15 residues.